The 11 T cell receptor beta chains below all came from one sample that was sequenced in a study of control samples from healthy donors and cancer patients. Assay: immunoSEQ multiplex PCR; the TCRdb copy retains only in-frame clones and omits some. In the table there are tens of thousands of clones, about nine tenths of which are singletons. Sequenced input: blood. The origin of the receptors is a man over 45 in good health.

V usage is TRBV14 and J usage is TRBJ1-1; TRBD1 matches at 8 bases. The CDR3 extends over 16 amino acids. V was clipped by 4 bases and J by 5 bases; unmatched bases: 12. Looked up from germline, CDR1 is SGHDN and CDR2 is FVKESK. The CDR3 DNA is TGTGCCAGCAGCCCACGGACAGGGCCTTATGGAACTGAAGCTTTCTTT. Protein product: CASSPRTGPYGTEAFF.

The chain uses TRBV7-8 and TRBJ2-3, with TRBD1 matching 9 bases. In germline, CDR1 is SGHVS, CDR2 FQNEAQ. The trim removed 5 bases at V and 0 bases at J, leaving 12 bases unmatched. This CDR3 spans 18 amino acids. The CDR3 loop reads CASSLGTGLTFSTDTQYF. The CDR3 nucleotides are TGTGCCAGCAGCCTTGGGACAGGGCTCACCTTTAGCACAGATACGCAGTATTTT.

This sequence joins TRBV29-1 and TRBJ1-4; TRBD1 matches 7 bases. Germline V gene data show CDR1 as SQVTM and CDR2 as ANQGSEA. This CDR3 has 14 amino acids. Unmatched junction bases numbered 4, after V lost 4 bases and J lost 2 bases. CDR3 sequence reads: CSVGNRGTNEKLFF. Here the CDR3 DNA reads TGCAGCGTTGGTAACAGGGGTACTAATGAAAAACTGTTTTTT.

This clone is a singleton in its sample. J is TRBJ1-2 and V is TRBV11-2; 7 bases align to TRBD1. The germline V gene encodes CDR1 SGHAT and CDR2 FQNNGV. The CDR3 runs to 15 residues. V trimming: 0 bases; J trimming: 3 bases; junction bases outside the gene matches: 4. Here the CDR3 DNA reads TGTGCCAGCAGCTTAGAAACAGGGGCGGACTATGGCTACACCTTC. Translated: CASSLETGADYGYTF.

This CDR3 reads CSVEAGNRGGTF. The CDR3 DNA follows: TGCAGCGTTGAGGCGGGGAATCGGGGTGGCACCTTC. This chain uses TRBV29-1 with TRBJ1-2; D gene ambiguous. Germline values: CDR1 SQVTM, CDR2 ANQGSEA. Trimming took off 3 bases at V and 13 bases at J, with 18 bases between the two ends. The CDR3 has 12 residues. Filled out from reference TRBV29-1 and TRBJ1-2, the complete variable domain reads SAVISQKPSRDICQRGTSLTIQCQVDSQVTMMFWYRQQPGQSLTLIATANQGSEATYESGFVIDKFPISRPNLTFSTLTVSNMSPEDSSIYLCSVEAGNRGGTFGSGTRLTVV.

The rearrangement uses TRBV3-1 (or the pseudogene TRBV3-2) and TRBJ2-3; D unresolved. The CDR3 runs to 14 residues. Germline V gene lookup returns CDR1 LGHDT and CDR2 YNNKEL (reference sequence). The V gene lost 5 bases and the J gene lost 3 bases, with 12 bases spanning the gap. CDR3 protein: CASSRLVPTDTQYF. The CDR3 DNA follows: TGTGCCAGCAGCAGATTAGTTCCTACAGATACGCAGTATTTT.

The V and J genes are TRBV10-1 and TRBJ2-1, with D tentatively TRBD1 or TRBD2 (7 bases each). Trimming pared 5 bases from V and 5 bases from J, leaving 16 bases between. Germline CDR1 WNHNN, CDR2 SYGVQD (reference sequence). The CDR3 is 15 residues long. CDR3: CASSPGGAMNNEQFF. CDR3 nucleotide sequence: TGCGCCAGCAGTCCAGGGGGGGCGATGAACAATGAGCAGTTCTTC.

This clone was counted only a few times. The chain has TRBV14 and TRBJ2-1, with 15 bases matching TRBD2. This CDR3 spans 16 amino acids. The germline V gene has CDR1 SGHDN and CDR2 FVKESK. J was trimmed by 5 bases and V by 4 bases; bases with no gene match: 3. CDR3 sequence reads: CASSRGLAGGHNEQFF. CDR3 DNA: TGTGCCAGCAGCCGGGGACTAGCGGGGGGTCACAATGAGCAGTTCTTC.

The V and J genes are TRBV20-1 and TRBJ2-2; no firm D call. The CDR3 is 12 residues long. Germline CDR1 and CDR2: DFQATT and SNEGSKA (reference sequence). V was trimmed by 3 bases and J by 7 bases, leaving 9 bases between them. CDR3 nucleotides: TGCAGTGCTAGTCGGTCCGTCGGGGAGCTGTTTTTT. Its translation: CSASRSVGELFF.

The chain links TRBV4-1 to TRBJ2-1; D is unresolved. Germline lookup yields CDR1 MGHRA and CDR2 YSYEKL. This CDR3 is built from 15 residues. The V end was cut by 4 bases, the J end by 2 bases, with 12 bases between. The CDR3 DNA follows: TGCGCCAGCAGCCCCGAAGTTATTCCCTACAATGAGCAGTTCTTC. Residues: CASSPEVIPYNEQFF.

This chain links TRBV5-1 with TRBJ2-5; 8 bases line up with TRBD1. The CDR3 runs 15 residues. J gave up 2 bases and V 5 bases, and 8 bases lay outside the gene matches. Germline CDR1 is SGHRS and CDR2 is YFSETQ. CDR3 nucleotides: TGCGCCAGCAGATTACCCGGGACAGGACAAGAGACCCAGTACTTC. This encodes CASRLPGTGQETQYF.